The 6 T cell receptor beta chains given below trace back to one sample, sequenced in a study of cytomegalovirus exposure and HLA in healthy donors. Primers: 60 Vbeta forward and 13 Jbeta reverse. Measured with immunoSEQ multiplex PCR; TCRdb has only the in-frame clones, and not every one. This sample yields 100,000 or so clones, of which approximately 73% are seen a single time; 3.5% to 4.5% belongs to the top ten. The sample was PBMCs. These receptors all come from a man aged 40-49 years in good health and CMV-seronegative.

The chain combines TRBV7-2 with TRBJ2-7; tentative D call: TRBD2 (5 bases). This CDR3 is 12 amino acids long. V lost 5 bases, J lost 6 bases, and 11 bases lay in between. Germline CDR1 is SGHTA and CDR2 is FQGNSA. The CDR3 coding sequence is TGTGCCAGCAGCCTACTAGTTTCCGAGCAGTACTTC. Its protein is CASSLLVSEQYF.

The chain links TRBV5-4 to TRBJ2-7; 11 nucleotides align to TRBD1. Trimming cost V 4 bases and J 4 bases; bases outside gene matches: 7. Germline V CDR1 and CDR2: SGHNT, YYREEE (reference sequence). The CDR3 loop spans 15 amino acids. CDR3 loop: CASSPGQGGIYEQYF. The CDR3 DNA reads as TGTGCCAGCAGCCCGGGACAGGGGGGTATATACGAGCAGTACTTC.

This clone has just a few counts. The rearrangement uses TRBV28 and TRBJ1-4; 7 bases align to TRBD1. Germline trimming cut 6 bases from V and 2 bases from J; bases unmatched to any gene: 6. The CDR3 has 15 amino acids. CDR1 MDHEN and CDR2 SYDVKM come from the germline V gene. This CDR3 is CASRSSGGTNEKLFF. In DNA, the CDR3 is TGTGCCAGCAGGAGCTCAGGGGGGACTAATGAAAAACTGTTTTTT.

J is TRBJ2-7 and V is TRBV13; TRBD2 is a possible D gene (7 bases). The V end lost 0 bases, the J end lost 9 bases, and 15 bases lay between the germline ends. Germline assignment: CDR1 PRHDT and CDR2 FYEKMQ (reference sequence). The CDR3 is 14 residues long. This CDR3 is CASSLGRGLSAQYF. In nucleotides, the CDR3 is TGTGCCAGCAGCTTAGGGCGGGGGCTATCGGCGCAGTACTTC.

The chain recombines TRBV10-3 with TRBJ2-7, with 8 nucleotides matching TRBD1. CDR1 and CDR2 from the germline V gene are ENHRY and SYGVKD. V lost 8 bases to trimming and J lost 3 bases; unmatched junction nucleotides: 9. This CDR3 has 14 residues. The CDR3, as DNA: TGTGCCATCTCCTTTGGACAGGGTAACTACGAGCAGTACTTC. This gives the protein CAISFGQGNYEQYF.

This clone was detected once. The V and J genes are TRBV6-1 and TRBJ2-7; no definite D call. The CDR3 length is 14 residues. Trimming removed 8 bases from V and 2 bases from J, with 16 bases in between. Germline assignment: CDR1 MNHNS and CDR2 SASEGT. For the CDR3, the DNA is TGTGCCAGCTCCCCTTCCGGGTTGACCTACGAGCAGTACTTC. This sequence encodes CASSPSGLTYEQYF.